Listed here are 18 T cell receptor beta chains from one sample, sequenced in a study of blood T cell repertoires in COVID-19. Method: immunoSEQ multiplex PCR; TCRdb's copy keeps in-frame clones and lacks some. This sample carries about 230,000 clones, roughly 82% of them seen once, and the ten largest clones take around 2%. Sequences were obtained from peripheral blood. These TCRs come from a man aged 35 to 55 who had recovered from COVID-19.

This chain links TRBV7-9 with TRBJ2-7; TRBD1 matches at 9 bases. The junction had 9 bases not matched to a gene; V was cut back by 8 bases and J by 1 base. This CDR3 region has 15 residues. CDR1 is SEHNR, CDR2 FQNEAQ, per germline (reference sequence). The CDR3, as DNA: TGTGCCAGCTTGAGACAGGGGGACAATTCCTACGAGCAGTACTTC. The encoded protein is CASLRQGDNSYEQYF.

This clone was counted only a few times. The chain has TRBV29-1 and TRBJ2-3; D unclear. The germline gives CDR1 SQVTM, CDR2 ANQGSEA. This CDR3 is 10 amino acids long. V lost 2 bases to trimming and J lost 10 bases, with 7 bases between them. CDR3 coding DNA: TGCAGCGTTGAACGGGTGGCGCAGTATTTT. This translates into CSVERVAQYF.

The rearrangement links TRBV4-1 to TRBJ1-2, with 7 nucleotides matching TRBD1. Germline CDR1 and CDR2: MGHRA and YSYEKL. V lost 1 base to trimming and J lost 10 bases; unmatched junction nucleotides: 9. The CDR3 extends over 14 amino acids. The CDR3 DNA sequence: TGCGCCAGCAGCCAAGGACAGGGTGGTCGATCCTACACCTTC. Translation: CASSQGQGGRSYTF.

V usage is TRBV6-1 and J usage is TRBJ2-7; a weak D match, TRBD2 (6 bases). The V end was cut by 2 bases, the J end by 3 bases, with 14 bases between. The CDR3 runs 15 residues. Germline V gene data show CDR1 as MNHNS and CDR2 as SASEGT. The CDR3 spells CASSEPRGPRYEQYF. The CDR3 DNA sequence: TGTGCCAGCAGTGAACCGCGGGGTCCGCGCTACGAGCAGTACTTC.

The chain uses TRBV9 and TRBJ1-3, with D unresolved. The germline V gene encodes CDR1 SGDLS and CDR2 YYNGEE. This CDR3 spans 15 amino acids. Trimming shortened V by 7 bases and J by 2 bases, and 16 bases separated the two germline ends. Written as DNA, the CDR3 is TGTGCCAGCGGGAGAGACACAAACCCTGGAAACACCATATATTTT. Protein sequence: CASGRDTNPGNTIYF. The variable domain in full, completed from reference TRBV9 and TRBJ1-3, reads DSGVTQTPKHLITATGQRVTLRCSPRSGDLSVYWYQQSLDQGLQFLIQYYNGEERAKGNILERFSAQQFPDLHSELNLSSLELGDSALYFCASGRDTNPGNTIYFGEGSWLTVV.

The chain joins TRBV5-1 to TRBJ1-2, with 9 nucleotides matching TRBD1. The J segment lost 2 bases and the V segment lost 0 bases, leaving 11 bases of the junction unmatched. This CDR3 is built from 18 residues. From germline, CDR1 is SGHRS and CDR2 YFSETQ. CDR3 DNA sequence: TGCGCCAGCAGCTTGGCCGTACTGGGACAGGGCGTAAACTATGGCTACACCTTC. It codes for CASSLAVLGQGVNYGYTF. The entire variable domain, with the rest obtained from reference TRBV5-1 and TRBJ1-2, is as follows: KAGVTQTPRYLIKTRGQQVTLSCSPISGHRSVSWYQQTPGQGLQFLFEYFSETQRNKGNFPGRFSGRQFSNSRSEMNVSTLELGDSALYLCASSLAVLGQGVNYGYTFGSGTRLTVV.

The gene calls are TRBV19 and TRBJ2-7; 7 nucleotides line up with TRBD2. The germline CDR1 and CDR2 sequences are LNHDA and SQIVND (reference sequence). The CDR3 is 14 amino acids. J gave up 6 bases and V 6 bases, and 11 bases lay outside the gene matches. CDR3 nucleotide sequence: TGTGCCAGTAGCCCGGGACTATCATCGGGCGAGCAGTACTTC. This translates into CASSPGLSSGEQYF. The complete variable domain, with remaining parts taken from reference TRBV19 and TRBJ2-7, reads DGGITQSPKYLFRKEGQNVTLSCEQNLNHDAMYWYRQDPGQGLRLIYYSQIVNDFQKGDIAEGYSVSREKKESFPLTVTSAQKNPTAFYLCASSPGLSSGEQYFGPGTRLTVT.

V gene TRBV11-2 combines with J gene TRBJ1-4; the D is unclear. The ends were cut back, 4 bases at V and 8 bases at J, with 11 bases in the middle. Looked up from germline, CDR1 is SGHAT and CDR2 is FQNNGV. This CDR3 contains 13 residues. In DNA form, the CDR3 reads TGTGCCAGCAGCTCCGGGATTACGGAAAAACTGTTTTTT. It translates to CASSSGITEKLFF.

The chain carries TRBV7-2 and TRBJ2-5, with 12 bases aligning to TRBD2. This CDR3 spans 16 amino acids. Losses at the gene ends were 6 bases for V and 5 bases for J; bases not matched to a gene: 10. Germline values: CDR1 SGHTA, CDR2 FQGNSA. The CDR3 is CASSRTSGRLSETQYF. Here the CDR3 DNA reads TGTGCCAGCAGTCGTACTAGCGGGAGGCTTTCGGAGACCCAGTACTTC.

The V and J genes are TRBV15 and TRBJ2-5; D is perhaps TRBD2 (5 bases). The germline V and J ends were trimmed by 1 base and 0 bases, with 9 bases remaining between them. The germline V gene has CDR1 LNHNV and CDR2 YYDKDF (reference sequence). The CDR3 is made up of 15 amino acids. CDR3 DNA: TGTGCCACCAGCAGAGGACTACAAAACCAAGAGACCCAGTACTTC. Translation: CATSRGLQNQETQYF.

The chain employs TRBV7-2 and TRBJ2-3, with 10 positions matching TRBD1. The V and J ends lost 1 base and 8 bases, in that order; junction bases with no gene match: 3. CDR1 and CDR2 (germline): SGHTA, FQGNSA. The CDR3 contains 14 residues. The CDR3 spells CASSLGGQGGTQYF. CDR3 bases: TGTGCCAGCAGCTTAGGTGGACAGGGGGGTACGCAGTATTTT.

The chain couples TRBV5-6 to TRBJ1-2, with 8 positions matching TRBD1. With V trimmed by 4 bases and J by 2 bases, 13 bases remained unmatched. This CDR3 contains 17 residues. CDR1 and CDR2 from the germline V gene are SGHDT and YYEEEE. The CDR3 region has the DNA TGTGCCAGCAGCATATTCAGGGGGCGAGACCAAAACTATGGCTACACCTTC. It codes for CASSIFRGRDQNYGYTF.

The rearrangement links TRBV7-9 to TRBJ2-3; D is undetermined. Looked up from germline, CDR1 is SEHNR and CDR2 is FQNEAQ (reference sequence). This CDR3 contains 13 residues. V gave up 0 bases and J gave up 4 bases, with 5 bases separating them. CDR3 coding DNA: TGTGCCAGCAGCTTAGCGGGCCCAGATACGCAGTATTTT. Translation: CASSLAGPDTQYF. The complete variable domain, with remaining parts taken from reference TRBV7-9 and TRBJ2-3, reads DTGVSQNPRHKITKRGQNVTFRCDPISEHNRLYWYRQTLGQGPEFLTYFQNEAQLEKSRLLSDRFSAERPKGSFSTLEIQRTEQGDSAMYLCASSLAGPDTQYFGPGTRLTVL.

The rearrangement links TRBV27 to TRBJ2-1; D is possibly TRBD1 (6 bases). This CDR3 has 20 residues. Germline V gene data show CDR1 as MNHEY and CDR2 as SMNVEV (reference sequence). The V end was cut by 3 bases, the J end by 7 bases, with 31 bases between. The CDR3 sequence is CASSFVWVIPGTTQGNEQFF. For the CDR3, the DNA is TGTGCCAGCAGTTTTGTTTGGGTAATCCCCGGGACAACCCAGGGGAATGAGCAGTTCTTC.

The chain uses TRBV5-8 and TRBJ2-5; 9 nucleotides align to TRBD1. Germline-derived CDR1 and CDR2 are SGHTS and YDEGEE. V dropped 4 bases and J dropped 5; count of bases not matched to a gene: 9. The CDR3 is 15 residues long. CDR3 bases: TGTGCCAGCAGCCCAGGACAGGGGCTAGTCGAGACCCAGTACTTC. Its translation is CASSPGQGLVETQYF.

V is TRBV5-1 and J is TRBJ2-7; TRBD2 aligns across 11 bases. Trimming took 4 bases from V and 7 from J; bases not matched to a gene: 13. The CDR3 is 16 amino acids. Germline CDR1 is SGHRS and CDR2 is YFSETQ. DNA of the CDR3: TGCGCCAGCAGCCTAAACATAGCGGGAGGGCTTCGAGAGCAGTACTTC. It is translated as CASSLNIAGGLREQYF.

The chain is built from TRBV10-2 and TRBJ2-1; weak D call: TRBD2 (7 bases). CDR1 and CDR2 (germline): WSHSY, SAAADI. V was pared by 6 bases and J by 8 bases, with 17 bases between. The CDR3 extends over 14 amino acids. CDR3 nucleotides: TGCGCCAGCAGCGATAGGCGGGGGCTCGATGAGCAGTTCTTC. The encoded protein is CASSDRRGLDEQFF.

CDR3 loop: CASSLTETVRGYTF. The CDR3 DNA reads as TGCGCCAGCAGCTTGACCGAAACGGTACGCGGCTACACCTTC. The chain links TRBV5-1 to TRBJ1-2; D not resolved. Looked up from germline, CDR1 is SGHRS and CDR2 is YFSETQ. Trimming removed 1 base from V and 8 bases from J, with 15 bases in between. There are 14 residues in the CDR3.